This T cell receptor (beta chain) was documented in a study of early stage breast cancer tumors. Study summary: Each sample averaged approximately 10-fold read coverage.

Trimming cost V 5 bases and J 5 bases; bases outside gene matches: 2. There are 13 residues in the CDR3. Germline CDR1 SGHAT, CDR2 FQNNGV. About this clone itself: What it recognizes is unknown.

Study-level points and caveats: Compared with adjacent normal breast tissue, tumors showed approximately 2.5-fold greater T cell density and higher clonality. Most shared enriched TCRB sequences were commonly generated ones. Chain pairing and CD4, CD8 or FOXP3 expression were not captured.

The method was immunoSEQ multiplex PCR; TCRdb's version includes in-frame clones alone and lacks a portion of them. The table includes more than 65,000 clones, over 80% detected once. The TCR originated in a person aged 35-50 years with breast cancer. The source material was blood. The rearrangement uses TRBV11-2 and TRBJ2-4, with 8 bases that match TRBD1. The chain's CDR3 is CASSVDRENIQYF. The CDR3 nucleotides read TGTGCCAGCAGCGTGGACAGGGAAAACATTCAGTACTTC.